A single sample is the source of the 21 T cell receptor beta chains below, sequenced in a study of PD-1 blockade in classical Hodgkin lymphoma. TCRdb's copy holds only in-frame clones and misses some; the assay was immunoSEQ multiplex PCR. The data contain 96,000 or so clones, 90% to 95% of them singletons. Time point in this sample: cycle 4 day 1 (C4D1), after more than five weeks of nivolumab. Every patient had relapsed following autologous stem cell transplantation, and cohorts differed in brentuximab vedotin exposure. Source: peripheral blood mononuclear cells (PBMCs), taken before the fourth cycle of nivolumab. The receptors here all came from a human donor with classical Hodgkin lymphoma.

This chain uses TRBV30 with TRBJ1-1; D is unresolved. Trimming stripped 1 base from V and 6 bases from J, with 9 bases between. This CDR3 has 12 amino acids. The germline CDR1 and CDR2 sequences are GTSNPN and SVGIG (reference sequence). CDR3 nucleotide sequence: TGTGCCTGGAGTGCTTCCAGTTCTGAAGCTTTCTTT. Residues: CAWSASSSEAFF.

The chain has TRBV5-4 and TRBJ1-1; D may be TRBD1 (6 bases). This CDR3 is built from 14 residues. Trimming took off 0 bases at V and 4 bases at J, with 10 bases between the two ends. Germline CDR1 is SGHNT and CDR2 is YYREEE (reference sequence). The CDR3 sequence is CASSLGGGFTEAFF. The CDR3 DNA sequence: TGTGCCAGCAGCTTGGGAGGGGGGTTCACTGAAGCTTTCTTT.

The gene calls are TRBV7-2 and TRBJ2-4; D gene uncertain. The length of the CDR3 is 12 residues. The V gene's germline CDR1 is SGHTA and CDR2 FQGNSA. The V end lost 3 bases, the J end lost 7 bases, and 7 bases lay between the germline ends. CDR3 protein: CASSFYLNIQYF. DNA for the CDR3: TGTGCCAGCAGCTTCTACTTGAACATTCAGTACTTC.

The rearrangement uses TRBV19 and TRBJ2-7; 9 bases match TRBD2. The V gene's germline CDR1 is LNHDA and CDR2 SQIVND (reference sequence). CDR3 length: 16 amino acids. With 10 bases clipped from V and 6 bases from J, the junction kept 19 bases outside the gene matches. CDR3 sequence reads: CATTLAGVQSLAEQYF. The CDR3 coding sequence is TGTGCCACAACTTTAGCGGGAGTCCAATCCCTGGCCGAGCAGTACTTC.

This clone was seen only a few times. The V call is TRBV2, the J call TRBJ1-2, with D perhaps matching TRBD1 (5 bases). Germline-derived CDR1 and CDR2 are SNHLY and FYNNEI. With 8 bases removed from V and 3 bases from J, the gap between germline ends came to 10 bases. The CDR3 spans 12 residues. The CDR3 nucleotides are TGTGCCAGCGGGTGGGGGGACTATGGCTACACCTTC. The encoded protein is CASGWGDYGYTF.

V gene TRBV27 combines with J gene TRBJ2-7; perhaps TRBD1 as D (6 bases). This CDR3 has 15 amino acids. CDR1 is MNHEY and CDR2 is SMNVEV in the germline V gene (reference sequence). V was clipped by 2 bases and J by 2 bases, with 13 bases between them. Written as DNA, the CDR3 is TGTGCCAGCAGTTTAGGATCTGGGGACACCTACGAGCAGTACTTC. It is translated as CASSLGSGDTYEQYF.

The V and J genes are TRBV19 and TRBJ1-2; D might be TRBD1 (6 bases). Germline CDR1 and CDR2: LNHDA and SQIVND (reference sequence). V lost 3 bases, J lost 3 bases, and 17 bases lay in between. There are 16 residues in the CDR3. The CDR3 here is CASSITGTPAYYGYTF. The CDR3 DNA reads TGTGCCAGTAGTATCACCGGGACACCGGCTTACTATGGCTACACCTTC. Together with reference TRBV19 and TRBJ1-2, the CDR3 gives the full variable domain: DGGITQSPKYLFRKEGQNVTLSCEQNLNHDAMYWYRQDPGQGLRLIYYSQIVNDFQKGDIAEGYSVSREKKESFPLTVTSAQKNPTAFYLCASSITGTPAYYGYTFGSGTRLTVV.

The rearrangement links TRBV7-9 to TRBJ2-7, with D perhaps matching TRBD1 or TRBD2 (5 bases each). V was trimmed by 4 bases and J by 2 bases, leaving 15 bases between them. In germline, CDR1 is SEHNR, CDR2 FQNEAQ (reference sequence). The CDR3 consists of 15 residues. The CDR3 is CASSYTGTATYEQYF. CDR3 bases: TGTGCCAGCAGCTACACCGGGACGGCTACCTACGAGCAGTACTTC.

The rearrangement joins TRBV11-1 to TRBJ2-1; D is perhaps TRBD2 (6 bases). The CDR3 contains 15 residues. V was shortened by 4 bases and J by 7 bases, with 17 bases between the two germline ends. Germline CDR1 and CDR2: SGHAT and FQDESV (reference sequence). CDR3 in amino acids: CASSWPGSGRNEQFF. The CDR3, as DNA: TGTGCCAGCAGCTGGCCGGGTTCTGGGAGGAATGAGCAGTTCTTC.

The J gene is TRBJ1-4, the V gene TRBV30; TRBD1 might be the D (6 bases). This CDR3 has 14 amino acids. Germline V gene sequence: CDR1 GTSNPN, CDR2 SVGIG (reference sequence). V was shortened by 3 bases and J by 5 bases, with 13 bases between the two germline ends. The CDR3 sequence: CAWRLTGRNEKLFF. In DNA, the CDR3 is TGTGCCTGGAGATTAACAGGGCGAAATGAAAAACTGTTTTTT. Looking up the rest from reference TRBV30 and TRBJ1-4 gives the full variable domain: SQTIHQWPATLVQPVGSPLSLECTVEGTSNPNLYWYRQAAGRGLQLLFYSVGIGQISSEVPQNLSASRPQDRQFILSSKKLLLSDSGFYLCAWRLTGRNEKLFFGSGTQLSVL.

In nucleotides, the CDR3 is TGTGCCAGCAGTCCTCTTCGGGGCTACAATGAGCAGTTCTTC. This translates into CASSPLRGYNEQFF. The rearrangement uses TRBV2 and TRBJ2-1; possible D gene TRBD2, 5 bases. This CDR3 comprises 14 residues. Looked up from germline, CDR1 is SNHLY and CDR2 is FYNNEI. Trimming left V 5 bases short and J 3 bases short, with 11 bases between.

The rearrangement links TRBV28 to TRBJ1-1; D call uncertain. Germline CDR1 is MDHEN and CDR2 is SYDVKM. V lost 2 bases and J 11 bases, leaving 15 bases between the germline ends. CDR3 length: 13 amino acids. In DNA, the CDR3 is TGTGCCAGCAGTTTAAAAAGGATGGGGAGGGCTTTCTTT. The encoded protein is CASSLKRMGRAFF.

This chain joins TRBV5-1 and TRBJ2-3; 7 nucleotides match TRBD2. V was clipped by 0 bases and J by 5 bases; unmatched bases: 12. The CDR3 has 17 amino acids. From germline, CDR1 is SGHRS and CDR2 YFSETQ. The CDR3 protein is CASSLGGGGSKRDTQYF. As DNA, the CDR3 is TGCGCCAGCAGCTTGGGAGGTGGCGGGAGTAAAAGAGATACGCAGTATTTT.

The rearrangement joins TRBV6-6 to TRBJ1-2; 7 bases match TRBD1. CDR3 length: 12 amino acids. After removal of 5 bases from V and 4 bases from J, the junction contained 1 base not matched to a gene. Per germline, CDR1 MNHNY and CDR2 SVGAGI (reference sequence). In nucleotides, the CDR3 is TGTGCCAGCAGTGAGGGGGCCTATGGCTACACCTTC. It yields the protein CASSEGAYGYTF.

In this sample, this clone turned up a few times. The J gene is TRBJ1-5, the V gene TRBV6-1; no clear D gene. CDR1 MNHNS and CDR2 SASEGT come from the germline V gene. The V end lost 11 bases, the J end lost 4 bases, and 12 bases lay between the germline ends. This CDR3 has 12 residues. Here the CDR3 reads CAGRAGNQPQHF. DNA for the CDR3: TGTGCCGGGAGGGCGGGGAATCAGCCCCAGCATTTT.

This clone was seen a single time. This chain links TRBV28 with TRBJ1-4; D remains ambiguous. This CDR3 has 14 amino acids. Germline values: CDR1 MDHEN, CDR2 SYDVKM. Trimming removed 8 bases at V and 8 bases at J, with 18 bases between. CDR3 coding DNA: TGTGCCAGCGGAAGGCCTGTCTCGGGCGAAAAACTGTTTTTT. Residues: CASGRPVSGEKLFF.

J is TRBJ2-1 and V is TRBV2; the D call may be TRBD1 or TRBD2 (5 bases each). The V end was cut by 3 bases, the J end by 4 bases, with 7 bases between. This CDR3 region has 13 residues. CDR1 SNHLY and CDR2 FYNNEI come from the germline V gene. The CDR3 DNA is TGTGCCAGCAGTGAGGGACCGTACAATGAGCAGTTCTTC. Translation: CASSEGPYNEQFF.

V is TRBV27 and J is TRBJ2-5, with D tentatively TRBD2 (6 bases). The CDR3 is 15 amino acids. V was cut by 3 bases and J by 5 bases, with 16 bases left in between. Per germline, CDR1 MNHEY and CDR2 SMNVEV (reference sequence). The CDR3 spells CASSFSGGPSETQYF. CDR3 nucleotides: TGTGCCAGCAGTTTTAGCGGAGGGCCTTCCGAGACCCAGTACTTC.

This chain connects TRBV12-5 to TRBJ2-1; D gene uncertain. Germline V gene lookup returns CDR1 LGHNT and CDR2 FRNRAP. V dropped 0 bases and J dropped 6 bases, with 6 bases sitting between them. The CDR3 totals 13 residues. CDR3 loop: CASGLVFTNEQFF. As DNA, the CDR3 is TGTGCTAGTGGTTTGGTGTTCACCAATGAGCAGTTCTTC.

The chain recombines TRBV19 with TRBJ1-6; 8 bases fit TRBD1. Germline values: CDR1 LNHDA, CDR2 SQIVND (reference sequence). V was clipped by 7 bases and J by 7 bases; unmatched bases: 12. The CDR3 has 16 residues. This CDR3 reads CASKGQGAGLNSPLHF. DNA of the CDR3: TGTGCCAGTAAGGGGCAGGGGGCAGGATTAAATTCACCCCTCCACTTT. Full variable domain (rest looked up from reference TRBV19 and TRBJ1-6): DGGITQSPKYLFRKEGQNVTLSCEQNLNHDAMYWYRQDPGQGLRLIYYSQIVNDFQKGDIAEGYSVSREKKESFPLTVTSAQKNPTAFYLCASKGQGAGLNSPLHFGNGTRLTVT.

Of note for this clone: At one end, the junction sequence differs from germline, possibly due to a read error. This chain links TRBV7-7 with TRBJ2-3, with D possibly being TRBD1 (5 bases). This CDR3 has 14 amino acids. Per the germline V gene, CDR1 is SSHAT and CDR2 is FNYEAQ (reference sequence). The CDR3 nucleotides are TGTGCTAGCAGCCCTGAGACAGGCACAGATACGCAGTATTTT. This sequence encodes CASSPETGTDTQYF.